The 20 T cell receptor beta chains presented below share a single source sample, sequenced in a study of T cell repertoires in ileal Crohn's disease. Time point defined: proximal margin of the surgical specimen (macroscopically non-inflamed). The assay was immunoSEQ multiplex PCR, and TCRdb's table has in-frame clones only and misses some. The table includes thousands of clones, roughly three quarters detected once. The sample consisted of ileal tissue. All receptors come from an adult with Crohn's disease.

The J gene is TRBJ1-1, the V gene TRBV19, with D unclear. The germline gives CDR1 LNHDA, CDR2 SQIVND (reference sequence). Trimming took off 4 bases at V and 5 bases at J, with 11 bases between the two ends. The length of the CDR3 is 13 residues. The CDR3 spells CASSNQAGTEAFF. The DNA for the CDR3 is TGTGCCAGTAGTAACCAAGCGGGTACTGAAGCTTTCTTT.

V usage is TRBV6-1 and J usage is TRBJ2-7; the D gene is possibly TRBD2 (5 bases). V was cut by 6 bases and J by 2 bases, with 14 bases left in between. This CDR3 is built from 14 residues. Germline CDR1 is MNHNS and CDR2 is SASEGT. The CDR3 DNA reads as TGTGCCAGCAGCTTAGGAGGCCTGGCCTACGAGCAGTACTTC. Amino acids: CASSLGGLAYEQYF.

The V and J genes are TRBV6-1 and TRBJ1-1; possible D gene TRBD1, 5 bases. The CDR3 spans 14 residues. Trimming shortened V by 7 bases and J by 1 base, and 13 bases separated the two germline ends. Germline CDR1 MNHNS, CDR2 SASEGT. The CDR3 DNA reads as TGTGCCAGCAAGGGGACTTTAGGGAACACTGAAGCTTTCTTT. It is translated as CASKGTLGNTEAFF.

V gene TRBV6-5 combines with J gene TRBJ1-5; D gene uncertain. Trimming took off 2 bases at V and 5 bases at J, with 13 bases between the two ends. Germline assignment: CDR1 MNHEY and CDR2 SVGAGI. The length of the CDR3 is 15 residues. The CDR3: CASSYNRFTDQPQHF. CDR3 in DNA: TGTGCCAGCAGTTACAACAGATTCACCGATCAGCCCCAGCATTTT.

The chain uses TRBV4-1 and TRBJ1-6, with D tentatively TRBD1 (5 bases). There are 19 residues in the CDR3. CDR1 is MGHRA and CDR2 is YSYEKL in the germline V gene. V lost 5 bases, J lost 1 base, and 21 bases lay in between. CDR3 sequence: CASSWGRPEAWSYNSPLHF. DNA of the CDR3: TGCGCCAGCAGCTGGGGACGACCTGAAGCTTGGTCCTATAATTCACCCCTCCACTTT.

The rearrangement joins TRBV7-9 to TRBJ2-7, with unresolved D. V was clipped by 5 bases and J by 4 bases, with 18 bases between them. CDR1 SEHNR and CDR2 FQNEAQ come from the germline V gene (reference sequence). The CDR3 length is 15 residues. Here the CDR3 reads CASSTTSGVRYEQYF. DNA for the CDR3: TGTGCCAGCAGCACGACTTCTGGGGTCAGGTACGAGCAGTACTTC. The full variable domain, in which reference TRBV7-9 and TRBJ2-7 provide the parts outside the CDR3, is DTGVSQNPRHKITKRGQNVTFRCDPISEHNRLYWYRQTLGQGPEFLTYFQNEAQLEKSRLLSDRFSAERPKGSFSTLEIQRTEQGDSAMYLCASSTTSGVRYEQYFGPGTRLTVT.

The CDR3 region has the DNA TGTGCCAGCAGCTCAGGTGTCAGCACAGATACGCAGTATTTT. Protein sequence: CASSSGVSTDTQYF. The gene calls are TRBV7-2 and TRBJ2-3, with no clear D. The germline V gene has CDR1 SGHTA and CDR2 FQGNSA. V gave up 4 bases and J gave up 0 bases, with 8 bases separating them. The CDR3 extends over 14 amino acids.

This clone has more than one count but fewer than ten. Other DNA sequences in this specimen translate into the identical CDR3. The V and J genes are TRBV5-1 and TRBJ1-2; no firm D call. The CDR3 runs to 14 residues. Germline V CDR1 and CDR2: SGHRS, YFSETQ. V lost 2 bases, J lost 0 bases, and 8 bases lay in between. The CDR3 protein is CASSFEGPNYGYTF. For the CDR3, the DNA is TGCGCCAGCAGCTTTGAAGGGCCTAACTATGGCTACACCTTC.

The chain uses TRBV10-3 and TRBJ2-6, with unresolved D. The ends were cut back, 6 bases at V and 2 bases at J, with 8 bases in the middle. The CDR3 length is 14 residues. Germline V lookup: CDR1 ENHRY, CDR2 SYGVKD. For the CDR3, the DNA is TGTGCCATCAGCCTAGAAACTGGGGCCAACGTCCTGACTTTC. The encoded protein is CAISLETGANVLTF.

The chain couples TRBV27 to TRBJ2-7; 10 nucleotides line up with TRBD1. CDR1 and CDR2 (germline): MNHEY, SMNVEV (reference sequence). The V and J ends lost 5 bases and 9 bases, in that order; junction bases with no gene match: 7. The CDR3 length is 13 residues. This chain's CDR3 is CASSRQGAGVQYF. In DNA, the CDR3 is TGTGCCAGCAGTAGACAGGGGGCTGGAGTGCAGTACTTC.

The V gene is TRBV6-1, the J gene TRBJ1-1; 9 bases fit TRBD1. Germline trimming cut 6 bases from V and 5 bases from J; bases unmatched to any gene: 10. Germline CDR1 and CDR2: MNHNS and SASEGT. The CDR3 is 15 residues long. In DNA form, the CDR3 reads TGTGCCAGCAGGGAGGGACAGGGATGGGGAACTGAAGCTTTCTTT. Its translation is CASREGQGWGTEAFF.

The V and J genes are TRBV6-4 and TRBJ2-5; 12 bases fit TRBD2. V shed 10 bases, J shed 5 bases, and the junction held 11 bases outside the gene matches. Per germline, CDR1 MRHNA and CDR2 SNTAGT. The CDR3 contains 15 residues. CDR3 coding DNA: TGTGCCACGCCCCCCCTAGCGGGAGGGTTTGAGACCCAGTACTTC. Its translation is CATPPLAGGFETQYF.

Only one count was recorded for this clone. Here the CDR3 DNA reads TGTGCCAGCAGCTTCGCAGGGGAGGAGACCCAGTACTTC. Translation gives CASSFAGEETQYF. The V call is TRBV7-2, the J call TRBJ2-5; D may be TRBD1 (6 bases). CDR3 length equals 13 residues. V was cut by 3 bases and J by 5 bases, with 10 bases left in between. Germline assignment: CDR1 SGHTA and CDR2 FQGNSA. Full variable domain (rest looked up from reference TRBV7-2 and TRBJ2-5): GAGVSQSPSNKVTEKGKDVELRCDPISGHTALYWYRQSLGQGLEFLIYFQGNSAPDKSGLPSDRFSAERTGGSVSTLTIQRTQQEDSAVYLCASSFAGEETQYFGPGTRLLVL.

This clone appeared a single time. V is TRBV30 and J is TRBJ1-6, with D unresolved. Germline CDR1 GTSNPN, CDR2 SVGIG (reference sequence). Trimming stripped 2 bases from V and 6 bases from J, with 8 bases between. The CDR3 runs to 13 residues. The chain's CDR3 is CAWSSGVNSPLHF. CDR3 DNA sequence: TGTGCCTGGAGTAGTGGGGTTAATTCACCCCTCCACTTT.

The chain recombines TRBV28 with TRBJ2-7; possible D gene TRBD2, 6 bases. CDR3 length: 16 residues. In germline, CDR1 is MDHEN, CDR2 SYDVKM. Trimming left V 4 bases short and J 4 bases short, with 20 bases between. The chain's CDR3 is CASSWTLGLSLYEQYF. CDR3 nucleotide sequence: TGTGCCAGCAGTTGGACACTGGGACTCTCTTTATACGAGCAGTACTTC.

The chain joins TRBV27 to TRBJ2-7, with 9 positions matching TRBD1. The junction had 8 bases not matched to a gene; V was cut back by 2 bases and J by 6 bases. The CDR3 is 15 residues long. The V gene's germline CDR1 is MNHEY and CDR2 SMNVEV (reference sequence). CDR3 amino acids: CASSLRSDRGGEQYF. CDR3 sequence (DNA): TGTGCCAGCAGTTTAAGGTCGGACAGGGGTGGCGAGCAGTACTTC.

This sequence joins TRBV4-1 and TRBJ1-3; maybe TRBD1 (5 bases). Germline V gene sequence: CDR1 MGHRA, CDR2 YSYEKL. The ends were cut back, 2 bases at V and 4 bases at J, with 15 bases in the middle. The CDR3 is 16 amino acids. The CDR3 sequence: CASSQPDRDPGNTIYF. CDR3 DNA sequence: TGCGCCAGCAGCCAACCCGACAGAGACCCGGGAAACACCATATATTTT.

This clone was found once. The rearrangement links TRBV4-1 to TRBJ2-4, with D possibly being TRBD1 or TRBD2 (5 bases each). CDR3 length equals 18 residues. Per the germline V gene, CDR1 is MGHRA and CDR2 is YSYEKL. V was trimmed by 0 bases and J by 0 bases, leaving 15 bases between them. The CDR3 nucleotides are TGCGCCAGCAGCCAAGATCATCGGGGCAGTCTAGCCAAAAACATTCAGTACTTC. Its translation: CASSQDHRGSLAKNIQYF.

This clone was seen a single time. This chain uses TRBV2 with TRBJ1-2; D is possibly TRBD1 (5 bases). Germline-derived CDR1 and CDR2 are SNHLY and FYNNEI. The CDR3 totals 14 residues. The V end lost 3 bases, the J end lost 4 bases, and 12 bases lay between the germline ends. The CDR3 sequence is CASSEVGVAYGYTF. CDR3 nucleotides: TGTGCCAGCAGTGAGGTAGGGGTGGCCTATGGCTACACCTTC.

V is TRBV21-1 and J is TRBJ2-7; TRBD1, as called in the table, went unchecked against the DNA. TRBV21-1 corresponds to a pseudogene. CDR3 length equals 19 residues. CDR3 sequence reads: CASRERPGQGVWGNYEQYF. CDR3 nucleotides: TGTGCCAGCAGGGAACGTCCGGGACAGGGGGTTTGGGGGAACTACGAGCAGTACTTC.